This T cell receptor (beta chain) was retrieved from a study of blood T cell repertoires in COVID-19. Study details: There were acute and convalescent COVID-19 samples, and they came from the United States, Italy and Spain.

Per the authors' pipeline: Estimation of nucleated cell counts relied on the amplification of reference gene primers. Data came from immunoSEQ multiplex PCR; TCRdb stores just in-frame clones and leaves some out. V and J calls and clone size are those listed in that table; D and trimming were worked out from the DNA. The profile shows 200,000 or so clones, 92% of them singletons. The CDR3 extends over 15 amino acids. V was clipped by 2 bases and J by 7 bases, with 13 bases between them. Germline values: CDR1 KGHDR, CDR2 SFDVKD. The rearrangement joins TRBV24-1 to TRBJ1-4; D perhaps matches TRBD1 (6 bases). The TCR originated in a man between 60 and 75 years old with COVID-19, enrolled during active disease. The sample taken for sequencing was peripheral blood. Written as DNA, the CDR3 is TGTGCCACCAGTGATTCCAGGGGTTTGGGTGAAAAACTGTTTTTT. This codes for CATSDSRGLGEKLFF.